This T cell receptor (beta chain) emerged from a study of blood T cell repertoires in COVID-19. Background on the study: Acute-phase and convalescent COVID-19 samples originated in the United States, Italy and Spain. Sources were T cells, B-cell-depleted T cells, or PBMCs; the material itself was cDNA or gDNA.

The V and J ends lost 1 base and 1 base, in that order; junction bases with no gene match: 6. Germline CDR1 LGHDT, CDR2 YNNKEL (reference sequence). The CDR3 covers 16 residues. Per the original data handling: Researchers report that nucleated cell counts were estimated from reference gene primer amplification. Repertoires were generated with immunoSEQ multiplex PCR, while TCRdb's copy carries only in-frame clones and drops some. V and J calls plus clone size are reproduced from that table; the DNA served to infer D and trimming. The top ten hold 15% to 20% of the sample, which has some 65,000 clones, around 87% seen once. One Seattle source followed patients from active infection through their disease course.

This receptor was identified in a man aged 35-49 years with COVID-19, enrolled during active disease. Sequencing was performed on peripheral blood. The chain links TRBV3-1 (or the pseudogene TRBV3-2) to TRBJ2-5, with 7 bases matching TRBD2. CDR3 in amino acids: CASSQAVGGGQETQYF. Here the CDR3 DNA reads TGTGCCAGCAGCCAAGCGGTGGGGGGGGGCCAAGAGACCCAGTACTTC.